This paragraph reports one TCR beta chain. Its antigen is unknown. The sample comes from a study of identifying expanded T cells in peripheral blood. The study's findings and limits: Over two and four weeks, about 15 and 19 clones changed, versus around 1.2 between replicates.

The CDR3 is 15 amino acids. Germline loops: CDR1 SGHTA, CDR2 FQGNSA. V gave up 5 bases and J gave up 2 bases; unmatched junction bases: 3. Assay: immunoSEQ multiplex PCR; the TCRdb copy retains only in-frame clones and omits some. Of about 81,000 clones listed, over 80% are singletons. This clonotype originated in a person aged 18 to 75 in good health. Sequencing was performed on blood. The chain employs TRBV7-2 and TRBJ2-3, with 11 bases lining up with TRBD2. The CDR3 DNA reads TGTGCCAGCAGCCCTAGCGGGGGGTACACAGATACGCAGTATTTT. It encodes CASSPSGGYTDTQYF.